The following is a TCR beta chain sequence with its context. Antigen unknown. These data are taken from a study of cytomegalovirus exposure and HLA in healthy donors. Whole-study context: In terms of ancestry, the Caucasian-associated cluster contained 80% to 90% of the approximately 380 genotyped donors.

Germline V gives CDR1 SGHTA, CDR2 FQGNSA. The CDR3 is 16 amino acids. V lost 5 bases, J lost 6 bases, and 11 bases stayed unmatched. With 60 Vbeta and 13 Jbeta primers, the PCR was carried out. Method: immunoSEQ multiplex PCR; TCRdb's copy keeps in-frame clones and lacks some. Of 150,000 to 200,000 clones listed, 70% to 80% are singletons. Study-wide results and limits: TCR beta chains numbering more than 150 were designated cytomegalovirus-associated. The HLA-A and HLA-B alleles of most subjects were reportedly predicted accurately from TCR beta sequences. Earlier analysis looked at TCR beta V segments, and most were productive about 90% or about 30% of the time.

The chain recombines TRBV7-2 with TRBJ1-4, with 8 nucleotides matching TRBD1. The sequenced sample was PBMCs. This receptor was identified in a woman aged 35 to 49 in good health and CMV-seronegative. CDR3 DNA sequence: TGTGCCAGCAGCCTACGAATAACAGGGGGGCATGAAAAACTGTTTTTT. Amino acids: CASSLRITGGHEKLFF. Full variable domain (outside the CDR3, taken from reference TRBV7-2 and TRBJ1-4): GAGVSQSPSNKVTEKGKDVELRCDPISGHTALYWYRQSLGQGLEFLIYFQGNSAPDKSGLPSDRFSAERTGGSVSTLTIQRTQQEDSAVYLCASSLRITGGHEKLFFGSGTQLSVL.